This T cell receptor (beta chain) appears in the sequencing data of a study of blood T cell repertoires in COVID-19. Donors of Cohort 3 who recovered were those that had two negative PCRs, clearance, or symptom resolution. This clone was counted between two and nine times. The germline gives CDR1 MNHEY, CDR2 SVGAGI. The CDR3 contains 16 residues. Trimming at V came to 3 bases and at J to 2 bases, leaving 9 bases not matched to a gene. The protocol was immunoSEQ multiplex PCR, while the TCRdb copy is restricted to in-frame clones and leaves out a portion. The data show about 410,000 clones, roughly 89% seen once.

J is TRBJ2-5 and V is TRBV6-5; 7 bases match TRBD2. The source material was PBMCs or T cells enriched from blood (not recorded which). This receptor was taken from a woman in her twenties or thirties who had recovered from COVID-19. The CDR3 nucleotides read TGTGCCAGCAGTTATGGGGGGGTCCGGCATCAAGAGACCCAGTACTTC. Its translation is CASSYGGVRHQETQYF.